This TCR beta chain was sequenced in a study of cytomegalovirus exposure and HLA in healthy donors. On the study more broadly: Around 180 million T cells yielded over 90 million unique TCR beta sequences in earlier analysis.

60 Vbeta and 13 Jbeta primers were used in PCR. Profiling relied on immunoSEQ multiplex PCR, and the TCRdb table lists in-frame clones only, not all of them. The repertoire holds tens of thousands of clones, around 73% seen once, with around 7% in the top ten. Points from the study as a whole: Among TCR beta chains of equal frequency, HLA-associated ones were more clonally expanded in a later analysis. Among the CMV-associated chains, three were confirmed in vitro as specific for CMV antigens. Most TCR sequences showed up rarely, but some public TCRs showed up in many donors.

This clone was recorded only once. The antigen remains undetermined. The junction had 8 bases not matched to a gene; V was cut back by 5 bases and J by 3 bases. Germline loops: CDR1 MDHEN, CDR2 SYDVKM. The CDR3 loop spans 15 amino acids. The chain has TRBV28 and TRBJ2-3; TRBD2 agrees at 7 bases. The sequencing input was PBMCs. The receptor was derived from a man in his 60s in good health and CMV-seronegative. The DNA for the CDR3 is TGTGCCAGCAGTCCCCGCGGTAGCGGGACAGATACGCAGTATTTT. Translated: CASSPRGSGTDTQYF.